This is a list of T cell receptor beta chains from one sample in a study of blood T cell repertoires in COVID-19. Method: immunoSEQ multiplex PCR; TCRdb's copy keeps in-frame clones and lacks some. The sample lists just over 300,000 clones, 70% to 90% seen once, with about 4.1% in the top ten. Sample: PBMCs or T cells enriched from blood (not recorded which). The receptors stem from a man aged 25 to 40 who had recovered from COVID-19. Both conserved end residues are trimmed from each CDR3.

length,V,CDR3
13,TRBV6-5,ASSPGQGRHYGYT
12,TRBV7-2,ASSLQGHPWGAF
10,TRBV24-1,ATSVNGGKLF
13,TRBV5-4,ASSSKTGGKEKLF
13,TRBV5-8,ASSKPLVNAGELF
14,TRBV5-1,ASSRGSGRANNEQF
10,TRBV28,ASSLSTPEQY
7,TRBV5-6,ASSTGEY
13,TRBV6-5,ASSLYRGHQETQY
11,TRBV2,ASSQQGNYGYT
12,TRBV5-4,ASSPTSGMGEQY
17,TRBV27,ASSLPGKLRSPYNSPLH
15,TRBV19,ASSILGGQEDNSPLH
13,TRBV7-9,ASSPLTVLGNTIY
10,TRBV5-1,ASSLPTGELF
12,TRBV28,ASSLWTRNNEQF
14,TRBV18,ASSPPRGLAGFLPF
11,TRBV30,AWRRDLDYEQY
11,TRBV27,ASRGGANYEQY
11,TRBV2,ASSDRGGYEQY
12,TRBV18,ASSPLRVSYEQY
13,TRBV7-9,ASSYGTGVNQPQH
12,TRBV30,AWSFDRGYSPLH
14,TRBV7-7,ARAASKGDSNQPQH
14,TRBV7-2,ASSLVTGRVGYEQY
11,TRBV7-9,AGRQGAGNEQF
13,TRBV27,ASSPGQGYTGELF
10,TRBV19,ASTAQNYGYT
12,TRBV28,ASSPWTALDEQY
12,TRBV5-1,ASSLGRSSYEQY
12,TRBV6-5,ASSDTGLGTEAF
11,TRBV11-3,ASSQGIRQPQH
11,TRBV12-3/TRBV12-4,ASSPEGSTEAF
12,TRBV2,ASNSGGILNEQF
13,TRBV28,ASSIPPLGDYGYT
13,TRBV6-5,ASSYSIGGKETQY
10,TRBV2,ASRQDSPEQF
8,TRBV7-2,ASSARTQY
13,TRBV19,ASSLILASTDTQY
14,TRBV5-1,ASKYGGRNMDEKLF
11,TRBV30,AWSSGQNSPLH
14,TRBV24-1,ATSDPRQGAHNGYT
11,TRBV30,AWSYHGNTEAF
13,TRBV5-5,ASSLEGLAPYEQY
13,TRBV28,ASRASGQGAGGYT
12,TRBV7-6,ASSPTGHSYEQY